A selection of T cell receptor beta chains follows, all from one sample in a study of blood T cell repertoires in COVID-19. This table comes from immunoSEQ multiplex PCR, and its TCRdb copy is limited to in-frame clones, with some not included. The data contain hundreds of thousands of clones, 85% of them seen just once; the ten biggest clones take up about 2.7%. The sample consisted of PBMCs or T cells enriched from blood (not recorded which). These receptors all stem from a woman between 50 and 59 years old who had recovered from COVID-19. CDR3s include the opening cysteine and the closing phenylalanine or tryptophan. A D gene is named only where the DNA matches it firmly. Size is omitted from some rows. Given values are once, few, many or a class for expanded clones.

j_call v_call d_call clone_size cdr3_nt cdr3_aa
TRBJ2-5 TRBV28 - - TGTGCCAGCAGTTTAGTTAAGACCCAGTACTTC CASSLVKTQYF
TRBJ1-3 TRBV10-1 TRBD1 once TGCGCCAGCAGTGCCGGGACAGGGTCCGAAAACTCTGGAAACACCATATATTTT CASSAGTGSENSGNTIYF
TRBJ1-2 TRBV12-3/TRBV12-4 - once TGTGCCAGCAGCCAGGACAGTAACTATGGCTACACCTTC CASSQDSNYGYTF
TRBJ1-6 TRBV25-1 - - TGTGCCAGCAGTAGGACCAGGGGTCTCCGTAATTCACCCCTCCACTTT CASSRTRGLRNSPLHF
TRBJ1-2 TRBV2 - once TGTGCCAGCACCGAGGCTAACTATGGCTACACCTTC CASTEANYGYTF
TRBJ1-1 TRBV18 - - TGTGCCAGCTCCCCCGACAGAAAGAACACTGAAGCTTTCTTT CASSPDRKNTEAFF
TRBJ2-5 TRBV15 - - TGTGCCACCAGCAGAGATCTGGCGGGGGCGACCCAGTACTTC CATSRDLAGATQYF
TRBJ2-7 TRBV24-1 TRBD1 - TGTGCCACCAGCACCGGGACAGGGTTTCACGAGCAGTACTTC CATSTGTGFHEQYF
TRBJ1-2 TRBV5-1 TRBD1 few TGCGCCAGCAGCTCGTCCGGGACAGGGCATGGCTACACCTTC CASSSSGTGHGYTF
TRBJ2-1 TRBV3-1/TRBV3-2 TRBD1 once TGTGCCAGCAGGCAAGCAGGGGGCAATGAGCAGTTCTTC CASRQAGGNEQFF
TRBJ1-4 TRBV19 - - TGTGCCAGTAGTCCCCCCGGGGGGCGTGAAAAACTGTTTTTT CASSPPGGREKLFF
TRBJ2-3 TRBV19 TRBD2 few TGTGCCACCCGTCTGGGACTAGCGGCTAGCACAGATACGCAGTATTTT CATRLGLAASTDTQYF
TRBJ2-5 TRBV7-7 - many TGTGCCAGCAGCCCAAGCGGGACACCCCAAGAGACCCAGTACTTC CASSPSGTPQETQYF
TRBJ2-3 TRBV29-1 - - TGCAGCGTCGAGAGGACTCGTCGGGGGAGGACAGATACGCAGTATTTT CSVERTRRGRTDTQYF